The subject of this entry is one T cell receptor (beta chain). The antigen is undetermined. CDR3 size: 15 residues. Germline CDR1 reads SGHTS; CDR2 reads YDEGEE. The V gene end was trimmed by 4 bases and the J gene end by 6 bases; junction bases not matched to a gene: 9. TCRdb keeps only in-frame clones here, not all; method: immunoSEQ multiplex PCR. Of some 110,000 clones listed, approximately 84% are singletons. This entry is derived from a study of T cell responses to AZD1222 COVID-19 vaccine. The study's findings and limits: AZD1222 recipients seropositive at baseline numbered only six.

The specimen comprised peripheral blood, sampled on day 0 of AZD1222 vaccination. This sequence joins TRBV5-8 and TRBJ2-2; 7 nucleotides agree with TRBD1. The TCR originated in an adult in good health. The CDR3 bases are TGTGCCAGCAGCGCGACAGGGACAAGTCCCGGGGAGCTGTTTTTT. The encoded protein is CASSATGTSPGELFF.